Given below is one T cell receptor beta chain in context. Losses at the gene ends were 3 bases for V and 6 bases for J; bases not matched to a gene: 7. CDR1 MNHNS and CDR2 SASEGT come from the germline V gene. This CDR3 contains 16 residues. This entry comes from a study of T cell changes during pregnancy in multiple sclerosis. Assay: immunoSEQ multiplex PCR; the TCRdb copy retains only in-frame clones and omits some. The sample has 45,000 to 60,000 clones, 91% seen once; the top ten hold roughly 1.2%. The TCR was taken from a female donor in good health, enrolled as a control in a pregnancy study. This chain uses TRBV6-1 with TRBJ1-6; 8 bases line up with TRBD1. Sequenced material: peripheral blood, taken after pregnancy. The CDR3 DNA sequence: TGTGCCAGCAGTGAGCAGGGGGCGCGGAGTAATTCACCCCTCCACTTT. It codes for CASSEQGARSNSPLHF.